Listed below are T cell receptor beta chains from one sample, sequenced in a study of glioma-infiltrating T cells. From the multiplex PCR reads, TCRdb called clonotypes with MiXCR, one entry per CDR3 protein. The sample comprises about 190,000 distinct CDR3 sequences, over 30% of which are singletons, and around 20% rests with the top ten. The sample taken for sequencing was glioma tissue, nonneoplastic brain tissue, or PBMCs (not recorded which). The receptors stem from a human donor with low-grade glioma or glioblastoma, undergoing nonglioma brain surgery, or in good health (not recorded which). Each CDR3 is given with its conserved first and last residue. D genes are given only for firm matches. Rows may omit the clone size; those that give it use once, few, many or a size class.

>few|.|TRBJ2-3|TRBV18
CASSPPSTASTDTQYF
TGTGCCAGCTCACCTCCCTCTACAGCCAGCACAGATACGCAGTATTTT
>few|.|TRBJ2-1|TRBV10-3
CAISGFNSYNEQFF
TGTGCCATCAGTGGATTCAACTCCTACAATGAGCAGTTCTTC
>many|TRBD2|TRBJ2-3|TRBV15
CATSRDLLAGVSDTQYF
TGTGCCACCAGCAGAGATTTGCTAGCGGGTGTATCTGATACGCAGTATTTT
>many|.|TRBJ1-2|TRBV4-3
CASSQEVRSTNGYTF
TGCGCCAGCAGCCAAGAGGTCAGAAGCACTAATGGCTACACCTTC
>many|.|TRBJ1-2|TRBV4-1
CASSQSPLTANYGYTF
TGCGCCAGCAGCCAAAGTCCGCTCACAGCCAACTATGGCTACACCTTC
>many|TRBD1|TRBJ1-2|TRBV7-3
CASSLTGTGGGGYTF
TGTGCCAGCAGCTTAACGGGGACAGGGGGCGGTGGCTACACCTTC
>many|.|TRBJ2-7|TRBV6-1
CASGTGQYF
TGTGCCAGCGGGACGGGGCAGTACTTC
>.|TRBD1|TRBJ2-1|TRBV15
CATRRTGTPNEQFF
TGTGCCACCAGGAGGACAGGGACCCCTAATGAGCAGTTCTTC
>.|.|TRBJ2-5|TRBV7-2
CASLLGKQETQAF
TGTGCAAGCCTCTTAGGGAAACAAGAGACCCAGGCCTTC
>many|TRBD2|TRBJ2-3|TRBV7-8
CASSFRLAGGTDTQYF
TGTGCCAGCAGCTTCAGACTAGCGGGAGGCACAGATACGCAGTATTTT
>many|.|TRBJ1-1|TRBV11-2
CASSIRDGITEAFF
TGTGCCAGCAGCATCCGGGACGGTATCACTGAAGCTTTCTTT
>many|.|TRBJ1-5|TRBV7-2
CASSYLDGSNQPQHF
TGTGCCAGCAGCTACCTCGATGGGAGCAATCAGCCCCAGCATTTT
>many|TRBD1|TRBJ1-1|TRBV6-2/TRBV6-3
CASSATGTTEAFF
TGTGCCAGCAGCGCGACAGGGACCACTGAAGCTTTCTTT
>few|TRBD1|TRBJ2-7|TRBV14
CASSPRQGRYEQYF
TGTGCCAGCAGCCCGCGACAGGGACGGTACGAGCAGTACTTC
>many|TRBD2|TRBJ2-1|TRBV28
CASSPRTSEQFF
TGTGCCAGCAGTCCGCGGACTAGCGAGCAGTTCTTC
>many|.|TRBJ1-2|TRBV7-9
CASCPQGANYGYTF
TGTGCCAGCTGCCCACAGGGAGCTAACTATGGCTACACCTTC
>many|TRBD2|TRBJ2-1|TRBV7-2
CASSVTSGTNNEQFF
TGTGCCAGCAGCGTGACTAGCGGTACAAACAATGAGCAGTTCTTC
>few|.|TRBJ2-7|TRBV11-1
CASSPRGNMGEQYF
TGTGCCAGCAGCCCAAGGGGGAACATGGGGGAGCAGTACTTC
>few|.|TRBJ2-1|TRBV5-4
CASSLKDNEQFF
TGTGCCAGCAGCTTAAAGGATAATGAGCAGTTCTTC
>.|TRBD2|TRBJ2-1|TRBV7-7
CASSPGRLGNEQFF
TGTGCCAGCAGCCCCGGGAGGTTGGGGAATGAGCAGTTCTTC
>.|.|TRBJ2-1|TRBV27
CASSPDSEPWNEQFF
TGTGCCAGCAGTCCCGACAGTGAGCCTTGGAATGAGCAGTTCTTC
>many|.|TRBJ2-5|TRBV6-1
CASSRPGGSGQETQYF
TGTGCCAGCAGCAGACCCGGGGGAAGCGGGCAAGAGACCCAGTACTTC
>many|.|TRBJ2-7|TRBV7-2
CASSLAGGDYEQYF
TGCGCCAGCAGCTTGGCCGGAGGGGACTACGAGCAGTACTTC
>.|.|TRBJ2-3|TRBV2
CASSQARGNMVDTQYF
TGCGCCAGCAGCCAAGCGAGGGGGAATATGGTAGATACGCAGTATTTT
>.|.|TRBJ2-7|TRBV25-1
CASSGVFSYEKYF
TGCGCCAGCAGTGGTGTCTTCTCCTACGAGAAGTACTTC
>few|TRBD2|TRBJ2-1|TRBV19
CASSMGGRAVDEQFF
TGTGCCAGTAGTATGGGCGGGAGGGCCGTAGATGAGCAGTTCTTC
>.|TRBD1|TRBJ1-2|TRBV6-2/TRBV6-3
CASTPTGGYGYTF
TGTGCCAGCACCCCGACAGGGGGCTATGGCTACACCTTC
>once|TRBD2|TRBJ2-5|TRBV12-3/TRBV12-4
CASRDGRGGQETQYF
TGTGCCAGTAGGGACGGGCGGGGAGGGCAAGAGACCCAGTACTTC
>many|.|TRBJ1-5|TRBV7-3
CASSLGERGRVGQPQHF
TGTGCCAGCAGCTTAGGCGAAAGGGGTAGGGTGGGTCAGCCCCAGCATTTT
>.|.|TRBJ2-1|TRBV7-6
CASSLETATWPYNEQFF
TGTGCCAGCAGCTTAGAAACGGCTACCTGGCCCTACAATGAGCAGTTCTTC
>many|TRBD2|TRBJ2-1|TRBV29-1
CSVEAGLYNEQFF
TGCAGCGTTGAAGCGGGACTATACAATGAGCAGTTCTTC
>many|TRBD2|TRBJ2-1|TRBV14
CASSPTSGSSYNEQFF
TGTGCCAGCAGCCCGACTAGCGGCTCCTCCTACAATGAGCAGTTCTTC
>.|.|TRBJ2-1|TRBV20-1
CIARGSGKQFF
TGCATTGCTAGAGGTTCGGGGAAGCAGTTCTTC
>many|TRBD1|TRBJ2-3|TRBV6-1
CASRRTGSTDTQYF
TGTGCCAGCAGGAGGACAGGGAGCACAGATACGCAGTATTTT
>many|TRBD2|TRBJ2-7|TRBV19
CASSRVTSGSYEQYF
TGTGCCAGTAGTAGGGTGACTAGCGGGAGTTACGAGCAGTACTTC
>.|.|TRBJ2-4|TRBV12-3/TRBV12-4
CASSFGDVNIQYF
TGTGCCAGCAGTTTCGGGGATGTGAACATTCAGTACTTC